Listed below are T cell receptor beta chains from one sample, sequenced in a study of Ad26.COV2.S vaccination and SARS-CoV-2 variants. TCRdb's table, derived via immunoSEQ multiplex PCR, lists solely in-frame clones and lacks some. Of roughly 350,000 clones listed, 65% to 90% are singletons. Sequenced material: peripheral blood, taken in a trial of Ad26.COV2.S vaccine versus placebo. All receptors come from a person aged 18 to 65 who received the Ad26.COV2.S COVID-19 vaccine or a placebo. CDR3s include the opening cysteine and the closing phenylalanine or tryptophan. The D gene is left open where the match is weak. Expanded clones are given a class, and other clones once, few, many or no size at all.

D,size,J,V,length,CDR3,DNA
TRBD2,.,TRBJ2-1,TRBV7-2,15,CASSLRGSGSNEQFF,TGTGCCAGCAGCCTCCGAGGAAGCGGGAGTAATGAGCAGTTCTTC
.,.,TRBJ2-3,TRBV6-5,13,CASSYPGTDTQYF,TGTGCCAGCAGTTATCCTGGGACAGATACGCAGTATTTT
.,.,TRBJ2-7,TRBV7-2,14,CASSPNPTSYEQYF,TGTGCCAGCAGCCCAAATCCCACCTCCTACGAGCAGTACTTC
TRBD2,.,TRBJ2-2,TRBV2,13,CASSGGVGGELFF,TGTGCATCAAGCGGGGGGGTCGGCGGGGAGCTGTTTTTT
.,.,TRBJ1-1,TRBV27,13,CASSFVGGTEAFF,TGTGCCAGCAGTTTCGTAGGGGGAACTGAAGCTTTCTTT
TRBD2,.,TRBJ2-1,TRBV7-2,17,CASSASPGLASYNEQFF,TGTGCCAGCAGCGCCTCCCCGGGACTAGCCTCCTACAATGAGCAGTTCTTC
.,.,TRBJ1-4,TRBV24-1,14,CATADRLPNEKLFF,TGTGCCACGGCTGACAGGCTCCCTAATGAAAAACTGTTTTTT
.,.,TRBJ1-1,TRBV5-1,15,CASSLGNRVVTEAFF,TGCGCCAGCAGCTTGGGTAACAGGGTCGTCACTGAAGCTTTCTTT
.,.,TRBJ2-7,TRBV7-8,14,CASSEERVGYEQYF,TGTGCCAGCAGCGAGGAAAGGGTGGGCTACGAGCAGTACTTC
.,.,TRBJ1-5,TRBV29-1,12,CSAGDGNQPQHF,TGCAGCGCCGGGGATGGGAATCAGCCCCAGCATTTT
TRBD2,.,TRBJ2-7,TRBV5-4,16,CASSLPLAGVSYEQYF,TGTGCCAGCAGCTTACCACTAGCGGGGGTCTCCTACGAGCAGTACTTC
TRBD1,.,TRBJ2-2,TRBV11-1,14,CASSFDRVPGELFF,TGTGCCAGCAGCTTCGACAGGGTTCCCGGGGAGCTGTTTTTT
.,.,TRBJ1-4,TRBV18,15,CASSLGPAAGEKLFF,TGTGCCAGCTCACTGGGGCCGGCGGCGGGCGAAAAACTGTTTTTT
TRBD2,once,TRBJ2-3,TRBV10-3,17,CAISDPVAGGSTDTQYF,TGTGCCATCAGTGATCCTGTAGCGGGAGGGAGCACAGATACGCAGTATTTT
.,.,TRBJ2-5,TRBV9,14,CASSVYGSEETQYF,TGTGCCAGCAGCGTATACGGGAGTGAAGAGACCCAGTACTTC
TRBD1,once,TRBJ1-4,TRBV7-9,15,CASSFGQGVGEKLFF,TGTGCCAGCAGCTTCGGACAGGGGGTGGGTGAAAAACTGTTTTTT